This T cell receptor beta chain was obtained from a study of Graves' ophthalmopathy and Graves' hyperthyroidism (dated 2018 in TCRdb). As for the study more broadly: Peripheral blood was collected at initial diagnosis, before any treatment. A discovery set of 100 patients (more than 40 ophthalmopathy, approximately 58 stable hyperthyroidism) was enrolled to explore V-J signatures distinguishing ophthalmopathy from hyperthyroidism. To tell Graves' ophthalmopathy apart from Graves' hyperthyroidism, and to predict which patients would progress to ophthalmopathy, the study relied on TCR beta repertoire signatures. Once sampling was done, hyperthyroidism patients were given methimazole at a starting dose of 30 mg daily, while ophthalmopathy patients were given high-dose intravenous methylprednisolone. T-cell repertoires of thyroid tissue and blood were compared in more than 5 hyperthyroidism patients. For independent validation, a separate cohort was made up of 18 hyperthyroidism patients plus 17 patients who later progressed from hyperthyroidism to ophthalmopathy. In total, some 130 blood samples were TCR-sequenced: 40 to 45 ophthalmopathy, approximately 80 hyperthyroidism and approximately 17 hyperthyroidism-to-ophthalmopathy patients. Here is what the overall study found, with its caveats: The 13-signature model separated ophthalmopathy from stable hyperthyroidism with approximately 90% sensitivity and approximately 83% specificity in cross-validation, and 80%/75% in the test set. Most of the expanded thyroid clonotypes with a frequency above 0.001 were also detected in blood, and it was suggested that the thyroid immune response may be reflected by blood repertoires. Sample size was not statistically predetermined, and group allocation was not concealed from the investigators. In validation, the model predicted ophthalmopathy progression with over 60% sensitivity and approximately 75% specificity; fewer than 15 predicted patients were CT-confirmed with GO in a median of approximately 6.2 months.

For repertoire sequencing, TCR beta CDR3 regions were amplified from RNA transcripts. A first-round RT-PCR used HTBI primers with the Qiagen OneStep RT-PCR kit, followed by a second-round multiplex PCR, size selection and purification. Libraries were sequenced on an Illumina HiSeq2000 using paired-end 100 bp reads. The source study handled its data this way. SOAPnuke was used to process the reads, removing any read that contained adapters or uncalled bases, had a mean Phred below 15, or lacked an exact match to the constant primer or identifier. High-quality paired reads were merged with COPE v1.2.5. Clonotypes were defined as unique nucleotide sequences and were aligned to IMGT TRB V, D and J references using MiTCR v1.1. Analysis was restricted to V-J combinations with a frequency above 0.0001, which covered 99.2% of repertoires. For each V-J combination, a TCR clonal expansion and chaos score was defined as the ratio of F50 clonal expansion to chaos observed in the TCRdist matrix. Features were reduced by Welch's t-statistics and random forest to over ten V-J combinations, which fed a naive Bayes classifier. The Morisita-Horn index was used to measure how similar the thyroid and blood repertoires were. The public reads were reanalyzed by TCRdb: fastp trimming at Q25, MiXCR alignment, in-frame beta chains only. Records with the same CDR3 protein are collapsed into one entry carrying the most frequent genes and DNA. The authors' filters were not applied to this entry. The sample has about 25,000 distinct CDR3 sequences on record, almost 50% of them singletons. The ten most abundant clones make up approximately 7% of the sample.

This clonotype was observed many times. Its antigen has not been determined. Qualities for individual bases were not recorded, and no much larger clone is one base off. Reading from cysteine to phenylalanine, the CDR3 counts 17 amino acids. Only the CDR3 DNA stays, 51 bases, in frame from base 1. V and J are trimmed by 2 bases and 5 bases, and the gene matches miss 12 bases of the junction. Based on the germline V gene, the CDR1 and CDR2 sequences are MGHRA and YSYEKL. Hyperthyroidism was defined as stable when no progression to ophthalmopathy occurred within 18 months of follow-up. Patients with hyperthyroidism were aged 18 to 65 years, had been newly diagnosed, and had a disease duration of less than 2 months. Patients were excluded if they had other autoimmune diseases, uncontrolled infections, pregnancy or lactation. Clinical symptoms, serum thyroxine, TRAb, thyroid ultrasound and orbital computed tomography were used for diagnosis. Using Ficoll-Paque density gradient centrifugation, PBMCs were isolated from 8.5 to 10 ml of fresh peripheral blood. Total RNA was extracted using Trizol reagent, and RNA quality was checked on an Agilent 2100 Bioanalyzer.

The receptor's source is an adult woman with stable Graves' hyperthyroidism. The chain is made from TRBV4-1 and TRBJ2-5, and 9 bases in between align with TRBD1. The sequenced sample was peripheral blood. CDR3 region: CASSQNEGTGRLETQYF. Here is the DNA: TGCGCCAGCAGCCAAAACGAAGGGACAGGGAGATTGGAGACCCAGTACTTC.